At least ten counts were recorded for the clone carrying this T cell receptor (beta chain). These data originate in a study of regulatory T cells in long-lasting Graves disease. Investigators prepared the TCR beta libraries by applying iRepertoire HTBI primers and Arm-PCR of CDR3 regions. TCRdb recomputed calls from the multiplex PCR reads with MiXCR, one row per CDR3 protein. The sample holds approximately 540,000 distinct CDR3 sequences, approximately 12% seen once. There are 15 residues in the CDR3. The germline CDR1 and CDR2 sequences are LGHDT and YNNKEL (reference sequence). V was trimmed by 4 bases and J by 4 bases, leaving 16 bases between them. Time point indicated: newly diagnosed GD, antithyroid drugs for less than 3 months. PBMC-extracted RNA yielded the TCR library. These data were also filed under a second study, of T cells in Graves' hyperthyroidism and ophthalmopathy.

The V and J genes are TRBV3-1 and TRBJ1-2; TRBD1 might be the D (5 bases). This material consisted of peripheral blood mononuclear cells (PBMCs), taken at new diagnosis, from a patient treated with antithyroid drugs. This receptor was taken from a woman aged 25 to 45 with Graves disease. The CDR3 loop reads CASSRRLDSTYGYTF. The CDR3 DNA follows: TGTGCCAGCAGCCGGCGACTCGACAGTACCTATGGCTACACCTTC. Variable domain in full (rest from reference TRBV3-1 and TRBJ1-2): DTAVSQTPKYLVTQMGNDKSIKCEQNLGHDTMYWYKQDSKKFLKIMFSYNNKELIINETVPNRFSPKSPDKAHLNLHINSLELGDSAVYFCASSRRLDSTYGYTFGSGTRLTVV.